This entry concerns a single T cell receptor (beta chain). Its target is not known. A clone one base away is much larger, so this may be a read error. This record belongs to a study of regulatory T cells in long-lasting Graves disease. Study-wide context: Duration of antithyroid drug therapy among newly diagnosed Graves' patients was under 3 months. Study findings and constraints: Whereas about 870 public clonotypes were shared by new patients, persistent patients shared more, at 2,500 to 3,000.

Time point meaning: newly diagnosed GD, antithyroid drugs for less than 3 months. From PBMCs, RNA was extracted and then used to make the TCR library. In building TCR beta libraries, iRepertoire HTBI primers were used together with Arm-PCR of CDR3 regions. TCRdb redid the calling of the multiplex PCR reads with MiXCR, one entry per CDR3 protein. The table includes over 350,000 distinct CDR3 sequences, approximately 15% detected once. Losses at the gene ends were 5 bases for V and 4 bases for J; bases not matched to a gene: 14. Germline assignment: CDR1 GTSNPN and CDR2 SVGIG (reference sequence). The CDR3 is 15 amino acids. The data also belong to a second study, concerning T cells in Graves' hyperthyroidism and ophthalmopathy. As that report states: Patients were excluded for uncontrolled infection, other autoimmune disease, pregnancy or lactation. Diagnoses rested on clinical symptoms, serum thyroxine and TRAb, thyroid ultrasound and orbital computed tomography.

The genes are TRBV30 and TRBJ2-7; 7 nucleotides align to TRBD2. The receptor was isolated from a woman aged 50 to 60 with Graves disease. Sequencing was performed on peripheral blood mononuclear cells (PBMCs), taken at new diagnosis, from a patient treated with antithyroid drugs. The chain's CDR3 is CAWGPHTGGLYEQYF. The CDR3 DNA reads as TGTGCCTGGGGCCCTCACACGGGGGGTTTATACGAGCAGTACTTC.